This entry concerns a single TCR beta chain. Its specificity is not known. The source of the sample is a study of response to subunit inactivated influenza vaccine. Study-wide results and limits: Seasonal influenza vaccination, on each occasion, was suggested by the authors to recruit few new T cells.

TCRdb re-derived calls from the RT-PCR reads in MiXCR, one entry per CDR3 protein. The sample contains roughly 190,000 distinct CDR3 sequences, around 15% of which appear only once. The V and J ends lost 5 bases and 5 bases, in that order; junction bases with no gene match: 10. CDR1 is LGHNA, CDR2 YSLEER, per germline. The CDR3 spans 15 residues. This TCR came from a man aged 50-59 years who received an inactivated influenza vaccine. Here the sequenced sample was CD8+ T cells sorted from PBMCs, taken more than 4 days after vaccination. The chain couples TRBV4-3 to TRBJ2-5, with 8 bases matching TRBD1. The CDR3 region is CASSETLRGHETQYF. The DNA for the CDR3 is TGCGCCAGCAGCGAAACGCTCAGGGGGCATGAGACCCAGTACTTC.